The sample holds a few counts of the clone carrying this TCR beta chain. CDR3 length equals 15 residues. Germline V gene lookup returns CDR1 SGHTA and CDR2 FQGNSA. The V segment lost 1 base and the J segment 7 bases; nucleotides outside the gene matches: 8. The data stem from a study of T-cell reconstitution after alpha-beta-depleted transplantation in children. For TCRbeta, the library was prepared with unique molecular identifiers. TCRdb ran MiXCR on the PCR reads and lists one entry per CDR3 protein. There are hundreds of thousands of distinct CDR3 sequences in the sample; over 15% occur only once, and approximately 1% lies in the top ten.

The receptor's source is a human donor who donated a stem cell graft to a child with acute myeloid leukemia. Sequencing used PBMCs from the stem cell graft donor, obtained from the stem cell graft. The V call is TRBV7-2, the J call TRBJ2-7; TRBD2 aligns across 9 bases. CDR3 bases: TGTGCCAGCAGCTTAGTGCGAGCGGGGGGCCTTGAGCAGTACTTC. Amino acids: CASSLVRAGGLEQYF. The entire variable domain, with the rest obtained from reference TRBV7-2 and TRBJ2-7, is as follows: GAGVSQSPSNKVTEKGKDVELRCDPISGHTALYWYRQSLGQGLEFLIYFQGNSAPDKSGLPSDRFSAERTGGSVSTLTIQRTQQEDSAVYLCASSLVRAGGLEQYFGPGTRLTVT.